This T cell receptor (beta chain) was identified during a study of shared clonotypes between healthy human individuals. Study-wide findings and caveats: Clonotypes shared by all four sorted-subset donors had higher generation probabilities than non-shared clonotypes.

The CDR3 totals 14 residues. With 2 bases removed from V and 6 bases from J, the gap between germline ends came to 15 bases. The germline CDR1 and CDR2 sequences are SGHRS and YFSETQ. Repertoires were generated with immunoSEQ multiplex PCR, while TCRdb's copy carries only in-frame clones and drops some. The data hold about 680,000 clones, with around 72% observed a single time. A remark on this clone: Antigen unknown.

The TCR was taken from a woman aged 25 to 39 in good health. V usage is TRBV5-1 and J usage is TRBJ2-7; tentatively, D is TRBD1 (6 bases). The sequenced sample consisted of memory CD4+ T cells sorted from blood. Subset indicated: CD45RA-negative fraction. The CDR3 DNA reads TGCGCCAGCAGCTTTGCTGCAGGGGTAGGCGAGCAGTACTTC. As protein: CASSFAAGVGEQYF.